The 21 T cell receptor beta chains below were found in one sample sequenced in a study of CD8 T cells in Susac syndrome. Reverse transcription of about 0.5 to 1 ug RNA used random hexamers. MiXCR was run by TCRdb on the immunoSEQ multiplex PCR reads, yielding one entry per CDR3 protein. The data hold some 120,000 distinct CDR3 sequences, with roughly 96% observed a single time. The sequencing sample was made of CD4+ T cells from PBMCs. These receptor sequences come from a human donor in good health.

CDR3 bases: TGTGCCAGCAGGCCCATGGCGAACACCGGGGAGCTGTTTTTT. It translates to CASRPMANTGELFF. The chain carries TRBV3-1 and TRBJ2-2, with D unresolved. The CDR3 loop spans 14 amino acids. In germline, CDR1 is LGHDT, CDR2 YNNKEL (reference sequence). V was shortened by 6 bases and J by 0 bases, with 8 bases between the two germline ends.

The genes are TRBV3-1 and TRBJ2-7, with TRBD2 matching over 7 bases. The V gene's germline CDR1 is LGHDT and CDR2 YNNKEL (reference sequence). The V and J ends lost 3 bases and 7 bases, in that order; junction bases with no gene match: 3. The CDR3 length is 12 residues. The CDR3, as DNA: TGTGCCAGCAGCCACCACGGGAGGGAGCAGTACTTC. It encodes CASSHHGREQYF.

CDR3 loop: CASRPTGGGETQYF. CDR3 coding DNA: TGTGCCAGCAGGCCGACAGGGGGCGGAGAGACCCAGTACTTC. The chain links TRBV7-8 to TRBJ2-5; 10 bases agree with TRBD1. V lost 6 bases, J lost 4 bases, and 5 bases stayed unmatched. CDR3 size: 14 residues. Germline CDR1 reads SGHVS; CDR2 reads FQNEAQ.

The chain is built from TRBV7-9 and TRBJ2-5, with 8 bases lining up with TRBD2. CDR1 is SEHNR and CDR2 is FQNEAQ in the germline V gene (reference sequence). The CDR3 runs to 13 residues. With 7 bases clipped from V and 4 bases from J, the junction kept 5 bases outside the gene matches. This CDR3 is CASTVAGRETQYF. In nucleotides, the CDR3 is TGTGCCAGCACCGTAGCGGGACGAGAGACCCAGTACTTC.

The J gene is TRBJ1-4, the V gene TRBV6-1; D is uncertain. Looked up from germline, CDR1 is MNHNS and CDR2 is SASEGT. V lost 7 bases to trimming and J lost 1 base, with 7 bases between them. This CDR3 is 13 amino acids long. CDR3 nucleotides: TGTGCCAGCAACTCCGGAACTAATGAAAAACTGTTTTTT. Its protein is CASNSGTNEKLFF.

J is TRBJ1-1 and V is TRBV4-1, with D perhaps matching TRBD1 (6 bases). The V and J ends lost 4 bases and 2 bases respectively, with 17 bases between them. Germline-derived CDR1 and CDR2 are MGHRA and YSYEKL. This CDR3 is built from 16 residues. CDR3 DNA sequence: TGCGCCAGCAGCCCCGAGGGGGGAAGAAGAAACACTGAAGCTTTCTTT. This translates into CASSPEGGRRNTEAFF.

This chain uses TRBV28 with TRBJ1-1, with no clear D. CDR1 is MDHEN, CDR2 SYDVKM, per germline. Trimming removed 2 bases at V and 4 bases at J, with 11 bases between. This CDR3 is 14 amino acids long. The CDR3 DNA reads TGTGCCAGCAGTTTAGGTGTGGGCGGCACTGAAGCTTTCTTT. Its translation: CASSLGVGGTEAFF.

The chain carries TRBV29-1 and TRBJ2-6; 7 nucleotides match TRBD1. With 6 bases clipped from V and 7 bases from J, the junction kept 6 bases outside the gene matches. CDR1 SQVTM and CDR2 ANQGSEA come from the germline V gene. This CDR3 comprises 13 residues. In DNA form, the CDR3 reads TGCAGCGTCGGGACAGTGAGAGCCAACGTCCTGACTTTC. Protein sequence: CSVGTVRANVLTF.

V and J are TRBV9 and TRBJ1-2; D is ambiguous. The ends were cut back, 1 base at V and 8 bases at J, with 12 bases in the middle. CDR3 length equals 13 residues. In germline, CDR1 is SGDLS, CDR2 YYNGEE. The CDR3 nucleotides are TGTGCCAGCAGCGTACCATTCCAGGCAGGCTACACCTTC. This gives the protein CASSVPFQAGYTF.

V is TRBV6-1 and J is TRBJ2-5, with 7 positions matching TRBD1. Looked up from germline, CDR1 is MNHNS and CDR2 is SASEGT. The CDR3 extends over 13 amino acids. Losses at the gene ends were 8 bases for V and 4 bases for J; bases not matched to a gene: 7. CDR3 loop: CASSGQPLETQYF. The CDR3 region has the DNA TGTGCCAGCTCGGGACAGCCCTTAGAGACCCAGTACTTC.

The chain has TRBV5-1 and TRBJ1-1; tentatively, D is TRBD1 (5 bases). Germline-derived CDR1 and CDR2 are SGHRS and YFSETQ. Trimming cost V 0 bases and J 1 base, with 7 bases left between them. The CDR3 is 14 residues long. This CDR3 is CASSLDGGNTEAFF. The DNA of the CDR3 is TGCGCCAGCAGCTTGGATGGGGGGAACACTGAAGCTTTCTTT.

V is TRBV2 and J is TRBJ2-3; 12 nucleotides match TRBD2. The CDR3 has 16 residues. The V gene end was trimmed by 5 bases and the J gene end by 3 bases; junction bases not matched to a gene: 6. Looked up from germline, CDR1 is SNHLY and CDR2 is FYNNEI. The CDR3 spells CASSSGLAGLTDTQYF. The CDR3, as DNA: TGTGCCAGCAGTTCCGGACTAGCGGGACTAACAGATACGCAGTATTTT. Full variable domain (missing parts from reference TRBV2 and TRBJ2-3): EPEVTQTPSHQVTQMGQEVILRCVPISNHLYFYWYRQILGQKVEFLVSFYNNEISEKSEIFDDQFSVERPDGSNFTLKIRSTKLEDSAMYFCASSSGLAGLTDTQYFGPGTRLTVL.

The chain is built from TRBV12-3 or TRBV12-4 and TRBJ2-7; D is perhaps TRBD1 or TRBD2 (5 bases each). Deletions cut 5 bases from V and 4 bases from J, with 18 bases between. The CDR3 has 15 residues. The CDR3, as DNA: TGTGCCAGCAGTCCCCTGGGGCGGGCGGCTTACGAGCAGTACTTC. This codes for CASSPLGRAAYEQYF.

This clonotype was found once. V and J are TRBV29-1 and TRBJ1-2; 8 bases map to TRBD1. CDR1 is SQVTM, CDR2 ANQGSEA, per germline. The trim removed 2 bases at V and 2 bases at J, leaving 4 bases unmatched. The CDR3 has 14 amino acids. CDR3 residues: CSVEPTGANYGYTF. In DNA, the CDR3 is TGCAGCGTTGAACCGACAGGGGCAAACTATGGCTACACCTTC.

The chain couples TRBV7-9 to TRBJ2-2, with D possibly called TRBD1 or TRBD2 (5 bases each). Germline values: CDR1 SEHNR, CDR2 FQNEAQ (reference sequence). The length of the CDR3 is 15 residues. Trimming removed 2 bases from V and 4 bases from J, with 11 bases in between. The CDR3 reads CASSLRRDGTGELFF. The CDR3 DNA reads as TGTGCCAGCAGCTTACGTAGGGACGGCACCGGGGAGCTGTTTTTT.

V and J are TRBV2 and TRBJ1-5; TRBD1 agrees at 10 bases. CDR1 SNHLY and CDR2 FYNNEI come from the germline V gene. With V trimmed by 6 bases and J by 6 bases, 5 bases remained unmatched. CDR3 length: 14 residues. The CDR3 coding sequence is TGTGCCAGCAGGGGGACAGGGGCGGGTCAGCCCCAGCATTTT. It translates to CASRGTGAGQPQHF.

V gene TRBV2 combines with J gene TRBJ1-2; D gene uncertain. The CDR3 covers 13 residues. Germline V gives CDR1 SNHLY, CDR2 FYNNEI. V was cut by 5 bases and J by 8 bases, with 15 bases left in between. This CDR3 reads CASSPIPMGGYTF. The CDR3 nucleotides read TGTGCCAGCAGTCCAATCCCCATGGGCGGCTACACCTTC.

The chain links TRBV7-9 to TRBJ2-2; D is undetermined. Trimming removed 3 bases from V and 0 bases from J, with 17 bases in between. Looked up from germline, CDR1 is SEHNR and CDR2 is FQNEAQ (reference sequence). This CDR3 has 18 residues. This CDR3 reads CASSFRPGRGANTGELFF. The CDR3 DNA follows: TGTGCCAGCAGCTTTAGGCCCGGACGCGGCGCGAACACCGGGGAGCTGTTTTTT.

The chain is built from TRBV5-4 and TRBJ2-7; 12 positions agree with TRBD2. This CDR3 region has 15 residues. V trimming: 4 bases; J trimming: 1 base; junction bases outside the gene matches: 3. Looked up from germline, CDR1 is SGHNT and CDR2 is YYREEE (reference sequence). The CDR3 DNA follows: TGTGCCAGCAGCGTGGGACTAGCGGGTTCCTACGAGCAGTACTTC. Protein product: CASSVGLAGSYEQYF.

The chain joins TRBV6-5 to TRBJ2-2; D is uncertain. Germline V lookup: CDR1 MNHEY, CDR2 SVGAGI. The V gene lost 7 bases and the J gene lost 0 bases, with 6 bases spanning the gap. The CDR3 runs 13 residues. CDR3 protein: CASNSPNTGELFF. The CDR3 nucleotides read TGTGCCAGCAACAGTCCGAACACCGGGGAGCTGTTTTTT.

V and J are TRBV19 and TRBJ2-2; D ambiguous. Germline CDR1 is LNHDA and CDR2 is SQIVND (reference sequence). The CDR3 sequence is 12 residues long. Trimming took off 7 bases at V and 7 bases at J, with 10 bases between the two ends. The CDR3 nucleotides read TGTGCCAGTAATAAAGCACTCGGGGAGCTGTTTTTT. Encoded protein: CASNKALGELFF.